These T cell receptor beta chains were read from a single sample in a study of T cell changes during pregnancy in multiple sclerosis. Sequenced by immunoSEQ multiplex PCR; TCRdb stores in-frame clones only, minus some. The table shows fewer than 130,000 clones, with 91% occurring only once. Sequenced material: peripheral blood, taken after pregnancy. Receptor source: a female donor with multiple sclerosis, enrolled in a pregnancy study. CDR3s include the opening cysteine and the closing phenylalanine or tryptophan. The D gene is left open where the match is weak. The size of a clone is reported for some rows only, either as once, few or many, or as a class for expanded clones.

V	D	size	J	CDR3	DNA
TRBV11-1	.	.	TRBJ1-1	CASRAGWRPEAFF	TGTGCCAGCAGGGCCGGATGGAGGCCTGAAGCTTTCTTT
TRBV11-2	.	.	TRBJ2-3	CASSFAPPSTDTQYF	TGTGCCAGCAGCTTCGCTCCCCCCAGTACAGATACGCAGTATTTT
TRBV2	.	.	TRBJ2-1	CASSESRGSYNEQFF	TGTGCCAGCAGTGAGTCGCGGGGATCCTACAATGAGCAGTTCTTC
TRBV19	TRBD1	few	TRBJ1-1	CASSFSGTGRGTEAFF	TGTGCCAGTAGTTTCTCCGGGACAGGGAGAGGCACTGAAGCTTTCTTT
TRBV4-1	.	.	TRBJ1-1	CASSQERAAGNLEAFF	TGCGCCAGCAGCCAAGAAAGGGCGGCAGGGAACCTTGAAGCTTTCTTT
TRBV9	TRBD1	.	TRBJ1-4	CASSVNTGGEGKLFF	TGTGCCAGCAGCGTTAATACAGGGGGCGAGGGAAAACTGTTTTTT
TRBV18	.	few	TRBJ1-2	CASSPFDSTGYTF	TGTGCCAGCTCACCGTTCGATAGCACAGGCTACACCTTC
TRBV13	.	once	TRBJ1-2	CASSSDTASNYGYTF	TGTGCCAGCAGCTCGGACACTGCCTCTAACTATGGCTACACCTTC
TRBV11-1	TRBD2	.	TRBJ2-3	CASSALQGLAGGTDTQYF	TGTGCCAGCAGCGCCCTCCAGGGACTAGCGGGGGGAACAGATACGCAGTATTTT
TRBV15	.	.	TRBJ2-7	CATSRGGGGPYEQYF	TGTGCCACCAGCAGAGGGGGAGGTGGCCCCTACGAGCAGTACTTC
TRBV19	TRBD1	.	TRBJ2-2	CASSILGQGSTGELFF	TGTGCCAGTAGTATCCTAGGACAGGGTTCGACCGGGGAGCTGTTTTTT
TRBV15	TRBD1	.	TRBJ1-3	CATSPEGAVGGNTIYF	TGTGCCACCAGCCCCGAGGGGGCAGTGGGGGGAAACACCATATATTTT
TRBV5-4	TRBD2	.	TRBJ2-5	CASRKTSGGPQETQYF	TGTGCCAGCAGAAAGACTAGCGGGGGGCCACAAGAGACCCAGTACTTC
TRBV18	.	.	TRBJ1-3	CASSPPPRGNTIYF	TGTGCCAGCTCACCACCTCCCAGGGGAAACACCATATATTTT
TRBV5-1	TRBD2	.	TRBJ2-1	CASSPTGTSLGGEQFF	TGCGCCAGCAGCCCCACCGGGACTAGCCTAGGGGGTGAGCAGTTCTTC
TRBV5-1	.	once	TRBJ2-5	CASSLVGVGGETQYF	TGCGCCAGCAGCTTGGTTGGAGTTGGAGGTGAGACCCAGTACTTC
TRBV5-6	TRBD1	.	TRBJ1-1	CASSLGQVRAFF	TGTGCCAGCAGCCTTGGACAGGTGCGGGCTTTCTTT
TRBV5-8	TRBD1	.	TRBJ1-2	CASTRGQGIYGYTF	TGTGCCAGCACCCGGGGACAGGGGATATATGGCTACACCTTC
TRBV19	TRBD1	.	TRBJ2-1	CASGQGRNEQFF	TGTGCCAGCGGACAGGGAAGAAATGAGCAGTTCTTC
TRBV7-6	TRBD2	few	TRBJ2-3	CASSSPGLAGALKSTDTQYF	TGTGCCAGCAGCTCTCCGGGACTAGCGGGGGCCCTTAAAAGCACAGATACGCAGTATTTT
TRBV6-1	.	.	TRBJ2-3	CASSGSDSSARQYF	TGTGCCAGCAGTGGGTCGGACAGCTCAGCCAGGCAGTATTTT
TRBV7-2	.	.	TRBJ1-1	CASSPGGTEAFF	TGTGCCAGCTCCCCCGGAGGGACTGAAGCTTTCTTT
TRBV29-1	.	.	TRBJ2-5	CSVRVQQETQYF	TGCAGCGTTCGGGTCCAGCAAGAGACCCAGTACTTC
TRBV9	TRBD1	.	TRBJ2-6	CASSVALLPGQGARISGANVLTF	TGTGCCAGCAGCGTAGCACTTCTTCCGGGACAGGGGGCGAGAATCTCTGGGGCCAACGTCCTGACTTTC
TRBV10-3	.	once	TRBJ2-7	CAIRGGTHSDEQYF	TGTGCCATCAGAGGTGGGACTCACAGTGACGAGCAGTACTTC
TRBV2	TRBD2	.	TRBJ2-1	CASSERALAGFSYNEQFF	TGTGCCAGCAGTGAACGGGCGCTAGCGGGGTTCTCCTACAATGAGCAGTTCTTC
TRBV18	.	.	TRBJ2-7	CASSREGVAGSYEQYF	TGTGCCAGCTCACGGGAAGGGGTGGCTGGCTCCTACGAGCAGTACTTC
TRBV29-1	.	.	TRBJ2-3	CSVQGYTQYF	TGCAGCGTCCAGGGTTATACGCAGTATTTT
TRBV4-2	.	.	TRBJ2-7	CASSVQGPKAYEQYF	TGTGCCAGCAGCGTACAGGGACCGAAGGCCTACGAGCAGTACTTC
TRBV27	TRBD1	once	TRBJ2-7	CASSLDRGPYEQYF	TGTGCCAGCAGTTTAGACAGGGGTCCTTACGAGCAGTACTTC
TRBV27	.	.	TRBJ1-3	CASSLTQITSGNTIYF	TGTGCCAGCAGTTTAACACAGATAACCTCTGGAAACACCATATATTTT
TRBV6-5	TRBD1	once	TRBJ1-1	CASSRTGGYTEAFF	TGTGCCAGCAGTCGGACAGGGGGTTACACTGAAGCTTTCTTT
TRBV5-6	.	.	TRBJ2-1	CASSLGTGQFF	TGTGCCAGCAGCTTGGGAACGGGGCAGTTCTTC
TRBV10-3	TRBD1	.	TRBJ2-5	CAISPGDRGHETQYF	TGTGCCATCAGTCCTGGGGACAGGGGGCATGAGACCCAGTACTTC
TRBV5-6	TRBD2	once	TRBJ2-1	CASSWGVAGDNEQFF	TGTGCCAGCAGCTGGGGGGTAGCGGGGGACAATGAGCAGTTCTTC
TRBV4-2	.	.	TRBJ1-3	CASSDPGGNTIYF	TGTGCCAGCAGCGACCCAGGTGGAAACACCATATATTTT
TRBV5-1	.	.	TRBJ2-5	CASSLETPGSQETQYF	TGCGCCAGCAGCCTGGAAACACCAGGGTCCCAAGAGACCCAGTACTTC
TRBV27	TRBD1	.	TRBJ2-7	CASRRQGANEQYF	TGTGCCAGCAGACGACAGGGGGCGAACGAGCAGTACTTC
TRBV5-1	TRBD1	.	TRBJ1-1	CASSWGDRNTEAFF	TGCGCCAGCAGCTGGGGGGACAGGAACACTGAAGCTTTCTTT
TRBV10-3	TRBD1	.	TRBJ1-2	CAISEISLDRNGYTF	TGTGCCATCAGTGAAATTTCCTTGGACAGGAATGGCTACACCTTC
TRBV5-1	TRBD2	once	TRBJ2-3	CASSPPSGGGGDTQYF	TGCGCCAGCAGCCCCCCTAGCGGGGGGGGTGGGGATACGCAGTATTTT
TRBV21-1	.	.	TRBJ2-5	CASSKRDRGRETQYF	TGTGCCAGCAGCAAGCGGGACAGGGGGCGAGAGACCCAGTACTTC
TRBV2	.	.	TRBJ1-5	CASRAQGVSNQPQHF	TGTGCCAGCAGGGCACAGGGAGTGAGCAATCAGCCCCAGCATTTT
TRBV7-7	TRBD2	.	TRBJ2-1	CASSQGLVNEQFF	TGTGCTAGCAGCCAGGGACTAGTTAATGAGCAGTTCTTC
TRBV9	TRBD2	.	TRBJ2-5	CASSGERGDQETQYF	TGTGCCAGCAGCGGGGAGCGGGGGGACCAAGAGACCCAGTACTTC
TRBV19	.	few	TRBJ1-2	CASTHRATNYGYTF	TGTGCCAGCACTCACAGGGCCACCAACTATGGCTACACCTTC
TRBV4-1	TRBD2	.	TRBJ2-7	CASSQGDGRFSDEQYF	TGCGCCAGCAGCCAAGGGGACGGGAGGTTTTCGGACGAGCAGTACTTC
TRBV18	.	.	TRBJ1-2	CASSLTTVGANYGYTF	TGTGCCAGCTCACTCACGACAGTAGGAGCTAACTATGGCTACACCTTC
TRBV5-1	TRBD1	.	TRBJ1-1	CASSLGTGLNTEAFF	TGCGCCAGCAGCTTGGGGACAGGCCTGAACACTGAAGCTTTCTTT
TRBV30	.	.	TRBJ1-3	CAWSDRDGNTIYF	TGTGCCTGGAGTGACAGGGATGGAAACACCATATATTTT
TRBV9	.	.	TRBJ2-1	CASSYPQASVYNEQFF	TGTGCCAGCAGCTATCCCCAGGCTTCTGTCTACAATGAGCAGTTCTTC
TRBV5-1	TRBD2	.	TRBJ2-7	CASSLAGGSSYEQYF	TGCGCCAGCAGCTTGGCCGGGGGGAGCTCCTACGAGCAGTACTTC
TRBV11-2	.	.	TRBJ1-4	CASSYAEDEKLFF	TGTGCCAGCAGCTACGCCGAGGATGAAAAACTGTTTTTT
TRBV6-1	.	.	TRBJ1-5	CASSEIRGGSNQPQHF	TGTGCCAGCAGTGAAATAAGGGGGGGGAGCAATCAGCCCCAGCATTTT
TRBV5-8	.	.	TRBJ2-7	CASGPGGAPLHYEQYF	TGTGCCAGCGGGCCGGGTGGGGCACCCCTCCACTACGAGCAGTACTTC
TRBV6-5	.	.	TRBJ2-7	CASSSPTGFEQYF	TGTGCCAGCAGTTCACCTACAGGGTTTGAGCAGTACTTC
TRBV16	.	many	TRBJ1-1	CASSRMRDIIRGTEAFF	TGTGCCAGCAGCCGCATGAGGGACATCATCCGGGGTACTGAAGCTTTCTTT
TRBV7-8	TRBD1	.	TRBJ1-5	CASSSLTGEDIIDQPQHF	TGTGCCAGCAGCTCCCTGACAGGGGAAGATATTATTGATCAGCCCCAGCATTTT
TRBV19	TRBD1	.	TRBJ2-1	CASSILTGGVYNEQFF	TGTGCCAGTAGTATATTGACAGGGGGGGTCTACAATGAGCAGTTCTTC